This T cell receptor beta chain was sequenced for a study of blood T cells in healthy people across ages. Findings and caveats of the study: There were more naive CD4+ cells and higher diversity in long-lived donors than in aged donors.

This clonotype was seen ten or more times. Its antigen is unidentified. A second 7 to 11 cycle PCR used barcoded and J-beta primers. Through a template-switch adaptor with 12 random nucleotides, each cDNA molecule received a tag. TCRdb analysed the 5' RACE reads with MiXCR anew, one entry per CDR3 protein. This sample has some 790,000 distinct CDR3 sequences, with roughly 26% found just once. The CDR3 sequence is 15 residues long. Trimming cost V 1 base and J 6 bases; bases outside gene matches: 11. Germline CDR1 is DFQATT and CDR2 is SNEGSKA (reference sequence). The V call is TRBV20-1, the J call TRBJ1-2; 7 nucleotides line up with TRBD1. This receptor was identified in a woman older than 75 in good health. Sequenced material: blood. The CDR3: CSARAYARGLDGYTF. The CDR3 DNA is TGCAGTGCTAGAGCGTACGCCAGGGGGTTAGATGGCTACACCTTC.